This is a list of T cell receptor beta chains from one sample in a study of blood T cell repertoires in COVID-19. The protocol was immunoSEQ multiplex PCR, while the TCRdb copy is restricted to in-frame clones and leaves out a portion. Found here are more than 15,000 clones, about four fifths of them singletons; the top ten hold approximately 15%. The sequenced sample was peripheral blood. The receptors were sampled from a man in his forties with active or convalescent COVID-19. The CDR3 runs from the conserved cysteine through the conserved F or W. The D gene is left open where the match is weak. A clone size is listed for some rows: how often the clone was seen (once, few, many), or a class if it is expanded.

length	V	J	D	size	DNA	CDR3
14	TRBV6-5	TRBJ1-5	.	once	TGTGCCAGCAGTATGGGCGGGGGCAATCAGCCCCAGCATTTT	CASSMGGGNQPQHF
18	TRBV7-6	TRBJ2-5	.	.	TGTGCCAGCAGCTTAGGGACCGGGGCAGGAGGGTTGACTGAGACCCAGTACTTC	CASSLGTGAGGLTETQYF
17	TRBV5-8	TRBJ2-5	TRBD2	.	TGTGCCAGCAGCTTGGGAGTAGCGGGGGGGCTCCAAGAGACCCAGTACTTC	CASSLGVAGGLQETQYF
16	TRBV27	TRBJ1-5	TRBD1	.	TGTGCCAGCAGTCCAGCGGACAGGTGGGGCAATCAGCCCCAGCATTTT	CASSPADRWGNQPQHF
16	TRBV28	TRBJ2-3	TRBD1	.	TGTGCCAGCAGCCCCGGGACAGGGGATTTTGGAGATACGCAGTATTTT	CASSPGTGDFGDTQYF
17	TRBV30	TRBJ1-3	.	.	TGTGCCTGGAGTAGAGGTGGAATCTTGGCCTCTGGAAACACCATATATTTT	CAWSRGGILASGNTIYF
16	TRBV4-1	TRBJ1-2	.	medium-sized	TGCGCCAGCAGCTGGTTATTAGCCAATACATACCGTGGCTACACCTTC	CASSWLLANTYRGYTF
15	TRBV9	TRBJ2-5	.	.	TGTGCCAGCAGCGTAGGGGCAGGGGAGTGGGAGACCCAGTACTTC	CASSVGAGEWETQYF
13	TRBV28	TRBJ1-2	.	few	TGTGCCAGCGTTCGTACAGGGTTGTATGGCTACACCTTC	CASVRTGLYGYTF
14	TRBV5-4	TRBJ2-1	.	.	TGTGCCAGCAGCTTGCGGGGGTCTAGCAATGAGCAGTTCTTC	CASSLRGSSNEQFF
17	TRBV27	TRBJ2-2	TRBD1	.	TGTGCCAGCAGTCCGTATACAGGGGACGCTAACACCGGGGAGCTGTTTTTT	CASSPYTGDANTGELFF
14	TRBV27	TRBJ2-7	.	.	TGTGCCAGCAGCATGGACAGTAACTCCTACGAGCAGTACTTC	CASSMDSNSYEQYF
15	TRBV27	TRBJ2-7	TRBD2	medium-sized	TGTGCCAGCAGTTTATTGGGAACTAGCGGGGACGAGCAGTACTTC	CASSLLGTSGDEQYF
16	TRBV6-4	TRBJ2-3	.	.	TGTGCCAGCAGTGACTCTGGGGGGGGCCCTGGAGATACGCAGTATTTT	CASSDSGGGPGDTQYF
18	TRBV6-4	TRBJ2-3	TRBD2	.	TGTGCCAGAATCTATTCTAGCGGGGGGCCCAGTTGCACAGATACGCAGTATTTT	CARIYSSGGPSCTDTQYF
14	TRBV4-1	TRBJ1-1	.	medium-sized	TGCGCCAGCAGCCAAGAAATAGGGGTCCCTGAAGCTTTCTTT	CASSQEIGVPEAFF
13	TRBV19	TRBJ1-2	.	.	TGTGCCAGTAGTATCGTAGGACGGGGTGGCTACACCTTC	CASSIVGRGGYTF
14	TRBV9	TRBJ1-4	.	.	TGTGCCAGCAGCGAAGGGACACTCCATGAAAAACTGTTTTTT	CASSEGTLHEKLFF
14	TRBV4-2	TRBJ2-7	TRBD1	few	TGTGCCAGCAGCCTTGGGACAGGGGCGGTCGAGCAGTACTTC	CASSLGTGAVEQYF
12	TRBV9	TRBJ2-1	TRBD1	medium-sized	TGTGCCAGCTCACGTCAGGGGGCGTCCTTCCTCTTC	CASSRQGASFLF
12	TRBV2	TRBJ1-2	.	.	TGTGCCAGCAGGAAGACCGGCGGCGGCTACACCTTC	CASRKTGGGYTF
16	TRBV15	TRBJ2-6	.	.	TGTGCCACCAGCAGAGGAGGTTGGTCTGGGGCCAACGTCCTGACTTTC	CATSRGGWSGANVLTF
15	TRBV18	TRBJ1-1	.	.	TGTGCCAGCTCACCGCTAAGGGAGCCCAACACTGAAGCTTTCTTT	CASSPLREPNTEAFF
13	TRBV27	TRBJ1-4	.	.	TGTGCCAGCAGTTTAATGGGAGATGAAAAACTGTTTTTT	CASSLMGDEKLFF
15	TRBV7-9	TRBJ1-3	TRBD1	few	TGTGCCAGCAGCTTATTACAGGGGGGCGGAAACACCATATATTTT	CASSLLQGGGNTIYF
15	TRBV6-5	TRBJ1-1	TRBD1	.	TGTGCCAGCAGGAACGGACAGGGAAGGAACACTGAAGCTTTCTTT	CASRNGQGRNTEAFF
15	TRBV9	TRBJ2-1	.	once	TGTGCCAGCAGCCCCAACGGGGGATACTTCAATGAGCAGTTCTTC	CASSPNGGYFNEQFF
10	TRBV20-1	TRBJ1-2	.	medium-sized	TGCAGTGCGGTGGAGAATCTGGATACCTTC	CSAVENLDTF
14	TRBV2	TRBJ2-3	TRBD2	.	TGTGCCAGCAGGGGGGGGACTAGCGCAGATACGCAGTATTTT	CASRGGTSADTQYF
13	TRBV6-2/TRBV6-3	TRBJ2-4	.	.	TGTGCCAGCAGTTCGGGGGAGATCGACATTCAGTACTTC	CASSSGEIDIQYF
16	TRBV9	TRBJ2-2	.	.	TGTGCCAGCAGCGTAAGTAGCAGGGCGAACACCGGGGAGCTGTTTTTT	CASSVSSRANTGELFF
16	TRBV7-3	TRBJ2-5	TRBD1	.	TGTGCCAGCAGCTTCAGCGGGGACAGGGAATTAGAGACCCAGTACTTC	CASSFSGDRELETQYF
16	TRBV9	TRBJ2-5	TRBD1	.	TGTGCCAGCAGCGTAGGAATAGGGACAGTCACCGCGACCCAGTACTTC	CASSVGIGTVTATQYF
15	TRBV9	TRBJ2-2	TRBD1	.	TGTGCCAGCAGCCGAGGGACAGGGGAAACCGGGGAGCTGTTTTTT	CASSRGTGETGELFF
17	TRBV6-6	TRBJ2-2	TRBD2	.	TGTGCCAGCAGTCCGACGCCGGGACTAGAAGCACCCGGGGAGCTGTTTTTT	CASSPTPGLEAPGELFF